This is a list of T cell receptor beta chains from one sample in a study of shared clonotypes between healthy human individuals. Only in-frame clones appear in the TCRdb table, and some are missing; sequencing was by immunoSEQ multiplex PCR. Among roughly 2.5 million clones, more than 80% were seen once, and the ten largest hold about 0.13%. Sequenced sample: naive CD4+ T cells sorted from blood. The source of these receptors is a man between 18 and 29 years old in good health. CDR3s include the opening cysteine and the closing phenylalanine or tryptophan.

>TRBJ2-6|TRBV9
CASSRTGGVSSGANVLTF
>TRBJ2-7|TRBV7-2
CASSFGSGRTEQYF
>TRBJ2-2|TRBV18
CASSPVADTGELFF
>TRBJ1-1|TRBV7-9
CASSSKDRAEAFF
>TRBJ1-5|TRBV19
CASSMGGLRFSNQPQHF
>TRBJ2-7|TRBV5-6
CASSFRDRAHEQYF
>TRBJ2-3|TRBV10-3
CAISELGLGLTDTQYF
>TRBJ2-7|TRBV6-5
CASSYATGDEQYF
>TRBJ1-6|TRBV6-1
CASSVSTRGSYNSPLHF
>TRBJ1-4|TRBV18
CASSSPGVRSNEKLFF
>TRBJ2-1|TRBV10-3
CAISGGRNSYNEQFF
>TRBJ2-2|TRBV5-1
CASSTTSGATGELFF
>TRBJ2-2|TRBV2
CASSKGLDVGELFF
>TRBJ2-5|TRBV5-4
CASSRTTGGGETQYF
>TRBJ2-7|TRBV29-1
CSVSQGTYEQYF
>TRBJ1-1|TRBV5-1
CASSTNTEAFF
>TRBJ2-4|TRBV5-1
CASSYNTGTSGNIQYF
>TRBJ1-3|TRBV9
CASSAVGVGNTIYF
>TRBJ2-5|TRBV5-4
CASSLPLAGEETQYF